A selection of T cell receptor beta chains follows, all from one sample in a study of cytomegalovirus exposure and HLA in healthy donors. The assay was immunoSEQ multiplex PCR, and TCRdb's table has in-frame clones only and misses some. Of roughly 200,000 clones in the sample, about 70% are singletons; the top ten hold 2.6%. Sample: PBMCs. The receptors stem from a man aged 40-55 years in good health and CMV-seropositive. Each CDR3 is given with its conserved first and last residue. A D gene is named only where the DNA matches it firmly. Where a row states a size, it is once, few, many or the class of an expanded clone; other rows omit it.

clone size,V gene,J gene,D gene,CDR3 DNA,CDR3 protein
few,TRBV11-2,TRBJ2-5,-,TGTGCCAGCAGAGGGGGGGGCCCCCAAGAGACCCAGTACTTC,CASRGGGPQETQYF
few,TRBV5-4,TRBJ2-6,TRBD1,TGTGCCAGCACCACTGGGACAGGGGCTGGGGCCAACGTCCTGACTTTC,CASTTGTGAGANVLTF
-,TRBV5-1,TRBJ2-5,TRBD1,TGCGCCAGCAGCACCCCGGGACAGGGGGCACGGGAGACCCAGTACTTC,CASSTPGQGARETQYF
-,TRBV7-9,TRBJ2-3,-,TGTGCCAGCAGCTTAGGATCGGTTTCGGGGGGCCCGCAGTATTTT,CASSLGSVSGGPQYF
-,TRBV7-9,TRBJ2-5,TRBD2,TGTGCCAGCAGCCCGTGGAGCGGGGGGCAAGAGACCCAGTACTTC,CASSPWSGGQETQYF
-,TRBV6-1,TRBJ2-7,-,TGTGCCAGCAGTGACTCGGTGAGCAAGAAGTACTTC,CASSDSVSKKYF
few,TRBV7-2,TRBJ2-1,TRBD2,TGTGCCAGCAGCCGAACAACTAGCGGGGTTCTCAATGAGCAGTTCTTC,CASSRTTSGVLNEQFF
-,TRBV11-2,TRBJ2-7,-,TGTGCCAGCAGCTTAGACCAGTACTACGAGCAGTACTTC,CASSLDQYYEQYF
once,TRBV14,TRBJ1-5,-,TGTGCCAGCAGCCAGGGCACAGCTCAGCCCCAGCATTTT,CASSQGTAQPQHF
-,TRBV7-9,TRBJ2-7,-,TGTGCCAGCAGCTCAGATGGAGGCGGCGAGCAGTACTTC,CASSSDGGGEQYF
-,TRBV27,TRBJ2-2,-,TGTGCCAGCAGGCAGGGACACAGCACCGGGGAGCTGTTTTTT,CASRQGHSTGELFF
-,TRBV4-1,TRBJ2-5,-,TGCGCCAGCAGCCAAGATCGCAGGGTCCAAGAGACCCAGTACTTC,CASSQDRRVQETQYF
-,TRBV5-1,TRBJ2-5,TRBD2,TGCGCCAGCAGATACTGGGAGGGGGAGACCCAGTACTTC,CASRYWEGETQYF
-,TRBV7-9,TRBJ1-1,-,TGTGCCAGCACTACCCTTCCACTGAACACTGAAGCTTTCTTT,CASTTLPLNTEAFF
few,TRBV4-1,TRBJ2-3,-,TGCGCCAGCAGCCAAGTAGAAGGGGTGGAAGATACGCAGTATTTT,CASSQVEGVEDTQYF
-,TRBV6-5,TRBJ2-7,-,TGTGCCAGCAGTTACGGTGAGCGGCAGTACTTC,CASSYGERQYF
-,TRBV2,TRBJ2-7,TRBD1,TGTGCCAGCAGGATTCGGACAGGGTCCGAGCAGTACTTC,CASRIRTGSEQYF
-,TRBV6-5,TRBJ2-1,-,TGTGCCAGCTCCCGGGACTCGTACAATGAGCAGTTCTTC,CASSRDSYNEQFF
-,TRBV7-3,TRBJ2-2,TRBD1,TGTGCCAGCAGCCAAGGGGGACAGGGCGGAGGGGAGCTGTTTTTT,CASSQGGQGGGELFF
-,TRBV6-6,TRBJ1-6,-,TGTGCCAGCAGTTACTCGGGCAATTCACCCCTCCACTTT,CASSYSGNSPLHF
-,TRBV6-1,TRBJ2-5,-,TGTGCCAGCAGTGAATCGGGTAGACAAGAGACCCAGTACTTC,CASSESGRQETQYF
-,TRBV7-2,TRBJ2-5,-,TGTGCCAGCAGCTTCGACAGTGGAAAGGAGACCCAGTACTTC,CASSFDSGKETQYF
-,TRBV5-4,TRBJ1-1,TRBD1,TGTGCCAGCAGCCCAATAGGACAGGCGCCCCAAAGGGGTGAAGCTTTCTTT,CASSPIGQAPQRGEAFF
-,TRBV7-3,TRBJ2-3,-,TGTGCCAGCAGCTCAGGACTATCGTCGGATACGCAGTATTTT,CASSSGLSSDTQYF
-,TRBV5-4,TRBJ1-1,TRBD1,TGTGCCAGCAGCGTACAGGGGCGCGCTGAAGCTTTCTTT,CASSVQGRAEAFF
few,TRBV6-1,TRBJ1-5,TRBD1,TGTGCCAGCAGGCCGGGACAGGGGTTCGGGCAGCCCCAGCATTTT,CASRPGQGFGQPQHF
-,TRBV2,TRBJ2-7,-,TGTGCCAGCAGACTCTACGAGCAGTACTTC,CASRLYEQYF
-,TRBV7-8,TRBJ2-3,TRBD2,TGTGCCAGCAGCTCTGGGACTAGCGGGGGGACAGATACGCAGTATTTT,CASSSGTSGGTDTQYF
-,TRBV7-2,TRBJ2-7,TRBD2,TGTGCCAGCAGCTTAGGGGGGGGGATTGGAGAGCAGTACTTC,CASSLGGGIGEQYF
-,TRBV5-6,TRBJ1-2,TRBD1,TGTGCCAGCAGCTTGGATCAGGGGGCTGGCTACACCTTC,CASSLDQGAGYTF
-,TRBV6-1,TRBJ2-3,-,TGTGCCAGCCACAGGCGAGGTGGAGATACGCAGTATTTT,CASHRRGGDTQYF
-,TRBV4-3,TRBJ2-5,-,TGCGCCAGCAGCCAAGATCAGGGGATCCAAGAGACCCAGTACTTC,CASSQDQGIQETQYF
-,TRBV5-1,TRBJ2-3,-,TGCGCCAGCAGCTTGGTGGTTCGGGGGCAGGGGGGCACAGATACGCAGTATTTT,CASSLVVRGQGGTDTQYF
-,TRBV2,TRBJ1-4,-,TGTGCCAGCAGTGCGGGCGGGACTAATGAAAAACTGTTTTTT,CASSAGGTNEKLFF
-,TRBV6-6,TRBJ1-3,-,TGTGCCAGCAGCGACCCAGGGAATTCCGCTGGAAACACCATATATTTT,CASSDPGNSAGNTIYF
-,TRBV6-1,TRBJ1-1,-,TGTGCCAGCAGTGCGGTCAGGGCAGGGACTGAAGCTTTCTTT,CASSAVRAGTEAFF
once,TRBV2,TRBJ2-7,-,TGTGCCAGCAGCTACGGCGGGGCTCGGTACGAGCAGTACTTC,CASSYGGARYEQYF